A single TCR beta chain is shown here with its context. The antigen is not known. This specimen comes from a study of cytotoxic CD8 clonotypes in ibrutinib-treated CLL. Study in general: Outcomes included approximately 25 partial and 2 complete responses; after median roughly 70 months, roughly 15 stayed remitted and about twelve progressed. General study points: Public clonotypes, rarely seen, contracted or held steady on treatment.

Cryopreserved PBMCs yielded about 2.2 micrograms of genomic DNA for TCR beta libraries. Trimming stripped 3 bases from V and 0 bases from J, with 5 bases between. Germline V CDR1 and CDR2: KGHSH, LQKENI. The CDR3 consists of 13 residues. The protocol was immunoSEQ multiplex PCR, while the TCRdb copy is restricted to in-frame clones and leaves out a portion. In the table there are tens of thousands of clones, 90% of which are singletons. The sequence was obtained from a human donor with chronic lymphocytic leukemia. The V gene is TRBV18, the J gene TRBJ1-1; possible D gene TRBD1, 5 bases. Material: PBMCs, obtained after 12 months of ibrutinib treatment. The CDR3 DNA sequence: TGTGCCAGCTCACCGGACATGAACACTGAAGCTTTCTTT. Encoded protein: CASSPDMNTEAFF.